This T cell receptor (beta chain) was captured in a study of blood T cell repertoires in COVID-19. Study overall: PBMCs, B-cell-depleted T cells, or T cells provided the cDNA or gDNA that made up the material.

CDR1 SGHRS and CDR2 YFSETQ come from the germline V gene. Unmatched junction bases numbered 5, after V lost 0 bases and J lost 8 bases. The CDR3 is 15 residues long. The repertoire was sequenced with immunoSEQ multiplex PCR; TCRdb's copy has only in-frame clones and lacks some. The sample has 310,000 or so clones, more than 80% seen once. Input material: peripheral blood. This sequence originates from a man younger than 30 who had recovered from COVID-19. The J gene is TRBJ2-1, the V gene TRBV5-1; 10 nucleotides agree with TRBD1. The CDR3 DNA follows: TGCGCCAGCAGCTTGGGACAGGGGGCGTTCTATGAGCAGTTCTTC. The encoded protein is CASSLGQGAFYEQFF.